This TCR beta chain comes out of a study of OX40 agonist ivuxolimab in advanced cancers. Study in general: Patients were dosed intravenously with ivuxolimab at 0.01 to 10 mg/kg every 2 weeks.

The protocol was immunoSEQ multiplex PCR, while the TCRdb copy is restricted to in-frame clones and leaves out a portion. Altogether 55,000 to 70,000 clones are present, less than 90% being singletons, with the ten largest covering about 3.1%. V was trimmed by 1 base and J by 0 bases, leaving 7 bases between them. The V gene's germline CDR1 is SGHTA and CDR2 FQGTGA. The CDR3 sequence is 14 residues long. This TCR derives from an adult with an advanced solid tumor such as melanoma, head and neck, liver or kidney cancer. Source: CD4+ or CD8+ T cells sorted from blood, taken in a trial of the OX40 agonist ivuxolimab. The chain has TRBV7-3 and TRBJ2-7; the D gene is possibly TRBD2 (6 bases). This CDR3 reads CASSLSGASYEQYF. The CDR3 DNA follows: TGTGCCAGCAGCTTAAGCGGGGCCTCCTACGAGCAGTACTTC.